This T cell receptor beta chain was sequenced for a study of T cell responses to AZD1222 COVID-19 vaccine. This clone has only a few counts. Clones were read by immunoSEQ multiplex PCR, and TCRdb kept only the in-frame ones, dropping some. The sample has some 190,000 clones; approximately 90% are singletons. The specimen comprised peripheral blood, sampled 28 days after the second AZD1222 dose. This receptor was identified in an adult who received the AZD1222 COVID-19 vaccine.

CDR3 region: CASRRGQVNYGYTF. The CDR3 DNA reads TGTGCCAGTAGGCGCGGTCAGGTTAACTATGGCTACACCTTC. The rearrangement links TRBV19 to TRBJ1-2; D not resolved. The CDR3 runs to 14 residues. Germline V gives CDR1 LNHDA, CDR2 SQIVND (reference sequence). The ends were cut back, 6 bases at V and 1 base at J, with 12 bases in the middle.